This passage covers 7 T cell receptor beta chains from one sample sequenced in a study of T cell repertoires in aging, cancer and after chemotherapy. TRB rearrangements spanning V, D and J were amplified using mixed TRB-A/B primers. A single record per CDR3 protein comes from TCRdb applying MiXCR to the multiplex PCR reads. The table has roughly 12,000 distinct CDR3 sequences, around 30% seen once. Amplification of TCR beta used genomic DNA extracted from peripheral blood. Sequences were obtained from blood. The receptors here all came from a human donor with a blood cancer.

As concerns this clonotype: A much larger clone is a single base away; this may be a read error. CDR3 loop: CASGYSSFGGTYEQYF. CDR3 DNA sequence: TGTGCCAGCGGTTACTCGAGCTTCGGTGGAACCTACGAGCAGTACTTC. The chain joins TRBV6-1 to TRBJ2-7; D unclear. This CDR3 is built from 16 residues. Trimming stripped 8 bases from V and 2 bases from J, with 22 bases between. Germline-derived CDR1 and CDR2 are MNHNS and SASEGT.

This chain links TRBV4-2 with TRBJ1-4; tentative D call: TRBD1 (5 bases). This CDR3 has 15 amino acids. Deletions cut 4 bases from V and 7 bases from J, with 16 bases between. Germline CDR1 reads LGHNA; CDR2 reads YNFKEQ. Written as DNA, the CDR3 is TGTGCCAGCAGCCCTAGACCCAGGGTGGCTGAAAAACTGTTTTTT. It encodes CASSPRPRVAEKLFF.

On this clonotype: Possible read error: a much larger clone is one base away. The rearrangement joins TRBV6-5 to TRBJ1-1; possible D gene TRBD1, 6 bases. In germline, CDR1 is MNHEY, CDR2 SVGAGI. This CDR3 is built from 12 residues. The CDR3 coding sequence is TGTGCCAGCGCCAGGGGTGACACTAAAGCTTTCTTT. It specifies CASARGDTKAFF.

This clonotype is categorized as medium-sized (0.01 to 0.1%). The CDR3 DNA reads TGTGCCAGCACCACTTCCGGGACAGCCGAAGAGACCCAGTACTTC. It is translated as CASTTSGTAEETQYF. The genes are TRBV27 and TRBJ2-5; 7 nucleotides align to TRBD1. Germline V CDR1 and CDR2: MNHEY, SMNVEV (reference sequence). The CDR3 has 15 amino acids. V shed 7 bases and J 3 bases; nucleotides not matched to a gene: 11.

By its share, this clonotype is medium-sized. V usage is TRBV6-4 and J usage is TRBJ2-1; the D gene is possibly TRBD2 (5 bases). The CDR3 extends over 14 amino acids. Trimming took off 6 bases at V and 10 bases at J, with 19 bases between the two ends. Germline V gene sequence: CDR1 MRHNA, CDR2 SNTAGT. CDR3 amino acids: CASRENTLAWEQFF. The CDR3 DNA is TGTGCCAGCAGGGAAAACACTCTAGCTTGGGAGCAGTTCTTC.

This clonotype is medium-sized (0.01 to 0.1%). The V and J genes are TRBV27 and TRBJ1-2; 7 bases align to TRBD1. V shed 2 bases and J 7 bases; nucleotides not matched to a gene: 10. CDR1 is MNHEY, CDR2 SMNVEV, per germline (reference sequence). The CDR3 runs 15 residues. The CDR3 DNA reads TGTGCCAGCAGTTTACACACGACAGGGCCCTCTGGCTACACCTTC. It is translated as CASSLHTTGPSGYTF.

In this sample, this clonotype turned up a few times. The chain couples TRBV6-5 to TRBJ1-6, with 7 bases identical to TRBD1. The CDR3 has 15 residues. V lost 3 bases, J lost 6 bases, and 5 bases stayed unmatched. From germline, CDR1 is MNHEY and CDR2 SVGAGI. The CDR3 is CASSYEGGPNSPLHF. As DNA, the CDR3 is TGTGCCAGCAGTTATGAAGGGGGCCCTAATTCACCCCTCCACTTT.